This is a list of T cell receptor beta chains from one sample in a study of T cell changes during pregnancy in multiple sclerosis. Sequenced by immunoSEQ multiplex PCR; TCRdb stores in-frame clones only, minus some. The table shows some 120,000 clones, with around 90% occurring only once. This specimen was peripheral blood, taken in the third trimester of pregnancy. The receptor set was obtained from a female donor with multiple sclerosis, enrolled in a pregnancy study. The CDR3 runs from the conserved cysteine through the conserved F or W. A D gene is named only where the DNA matches it firmly. A clone size is listed for some rows: how often the clone was seen (once, few, many), or a class if it is expanded.

>TRBV28|.|.|TRBJ2-1
CASSKTYNEQFF
TGTGCCAGCAGCAAAACATACAATGAGCAGTTCTTC
>TRBV25-1|TRBD1|.|TRBJ2-3
CASSEWTGGPDTQYF
TGTGCCAGCAGTGAATGGACAGGGGGCCCAGATACGCAGTATTTT
>TRBV9|TRBD1|few|TRBJ1-2
CASSDLGQGWEGYTF
TGTGCCAGCAGCGACCTTGGACAGGGATGGGAAGGCTACACCTTC
>TRBV5-5|.|.|TRBJ1-1
CASSPYTGTSKAFF
TGTGCCAGCAGCCCCTATACCGGGACTTCAAAAGCTTTCTTT
>TRBV5-4|TRBD1|.|TRBJ1-4
CASSLWTGLATNEKLFF
TGTGCCAGCAGCTTATGGACAGGGCTTGCAACTAATGAAAAACTGTTTTTT
>TRBV5-1|.|.|TRBJ1-1
CASSLDQAGYTEAFF
TGCGCCAGCAGCTTGGACCAGGCGGGGTATACTGAAGCTTTCTTT
>TRBV20-1|.|.|TRBJ1-1
CSASIVEAFF
TGCAGTGCTAGTATAGTTGAAGCTTTCTTT
>TRBV6-5|.|.|TRBJ1-3
CASSYRTPGNTIYF
TGTGCCAGCAGTTACCGGACACCTGGAAACACCATATATTTT
>TRBV30|.|.|TRBJ1-2
CAWRVPRQQYGYTF
TGTGCCTGGAGAGTCCCCAGGCAGCAGTATGGCTACACCTTC
>TRBV2|.|.|TRBJ1-1
CASSGPITGNTEAFF
TGTGCCAGCAGTGGCCCGATAACAGGGAACACTGAAGCTTTCTTT
>TRBV29-1|.|.|TRBJ1-1
CSVRTGPPEAFF
TGCAGCGTCCGAACAGGACCTCCCGAAGCTTTCTTT
>TRBV4-1|TRBD2|.|TRBJ2-3
CASSQGKRGVPDTQYF
TGCGCCAGCAGCCAAGGGAAGCGGGGCGTTCCAGATACGCAGTATTTT
>TRBV6-5|TRBD1|.|TRBJ1-2
CASSGTGFGYTF
TGTGCCAGCAGCGGGACAGGGTTTGGCTACACCTTC
>TRBV28|.|.|TRBJ2-5
CASSVTSTETQYF
TGTGCCAGCAGCGTAACTAGCACAGAGACCCAGTACTTC
>TRBV28|TRBD1|.|TRBJ1-1
CASSSQGQGPFF
TGTGCCAGCAGTTCCCAAGGACAGGGTCCTTTCTTT
>TRBV18|.|once|TRBJ2-7
CASSLTRQNEQYF
TGTGCCAGCTCACTCACCCGACAGAACGAGCAGTACTTC
>TRBV29-1|TRBD1|many|TRBJ1-2
CSAAGGTLSNYGYTF
TGCAGCGCTGCAGGGGGGACACTCTCTAACTATGGCTACACCTTC
>TRBV27|.|.|TRBJ1-5
CASSLIGGQPQHF
TGTGCCAGCAGTTTAATTGGGGGCCAGCCCCAGCATTTT
>TRBV7-3|TRBD1|once|TRBJ2-4
CASSLSGGGTGMDIQYF
TGTGCCAGCAGCTTAAGTGGGGGGGGGACAGGGATGGACATTCAGTACTTC
>TRBV19|TRBD2|.|TRBJ2-2
CASSRPTGGGNTGELFF
TGTGCCAGTAGTAGGCCGACGGGAGGTGGTAACACCGGGGAGCTGTTTTTT
>TRBV5-1|TRBD1|.|TRBJ1-1
CASSLAGQGYTEAFF
TGCGCCAGCAGCTTGGCAGGACAGGGGTACACTGAAGCTTTCTTT
>TRBV5-1|TRBD1|.|TRBJ1-1
CASSSQGAVNTEAFF
TGCGCCAGCAGCTCTCAGGGGGCCGTCAACACTGAAGCTTTCTTT
>TRBV6-5|.|.|TRBJ1-5
CASSHELNQPQHF
TGTGCCAGCAGTCACGAGCTGAATCAGCCCCAGCATTTT
>TRBV30|.|.|TRBJ1-1
CAWRATAVAAEAFF
TGTGCCTGGAGAGCTACAGCGGTTGCAGCTGAAGCTTTCTTT
>TRBV28|.|.|TRBJ1-2
CASLGGSPEYGYTF
TGTGCCAGCCTTGGGGGCAGCCCGGAGTATGGCTACACCTTC
>TRBV19|TRBD2|.|TRBJ2-1
CASSGTSGESSYNEQFF
TGTGCCAGTAGTGGGACGAGCGGGGAGAGCTCCTACAATGAGCAGTTCTTC
>TRBV7-3|.|.|TRBJ2-1
CASSRGVGDNEQFF
TGTGCCAGCAGCCGAGGCGTCGGGGACAATGAGCAGTTCTTC
>TRBV5-1|.|once|TRBJ1-5
CASSFTGQGNQPQHF
TGCGCCAGCAGCTTTACAGGGCAGGGAAATCAGCCCCAGCATTTT
>TRBV5-5|.|.|TRBJ1-3
CASSLRRGREAGNTIYF
TGTGCCAGCAGCTTGAGGCGGGGGCGAGAGGCTGGAAACACCATATATTTT
>TRBV6-6|TRBD1|.|TRBJ1-5
CASSYSDRSNQPQHF
TGTGCCAGCAGTTACTCGGACAGGAGCAATCAGCCCCAGCATTTT
>TRBV5-1|TRBD2|.|TRBJ2-1
CASSLSSGGEGSYNEQFF
TGCGCCAGCAGCTTGTCTAGCGGGGGGGAGGGATCCTACAATGAGCAGTTCTTC
>TRBV7-6|.|few|TRBJ2-3
CASSWQGDTQYF
TGTGCCAGCAGTTGGCAGGGAGATACGCAGTATTTT
>TRBV11-3|TRBD2|.|TRBJ2-1
CASSEQRGGLGEQFF
TGTGCCAGCAGCGAACAGCGGGGGGGCCTTGGTGAGCAGTTCTTC
>TRBV2|.|.|TRBJ1-5
CASTYGSNQPQHF
TGTGCCAGCACATACGGTAGCAATCAGCCCCAGCATTTT
>TRBV10-3|.|.|TRBJ2-2
CAISDSGELFF
TGTGCCATCAGCGATAGCGGGGAGCTGTTTTTT
>TRBV5-1|.|.|TRBJ1-4
CASSLFGTNEKLFF
TGCGCCAGCAGCTTGTTCGGAACTAATGAAAAACTGTTTTTT
>TRBV9|TRBD1|few|TRBJ1-1
CASSGNRGRGTEAFF
TGTGCCAGCAGCGGAAACAGGGGGCGGGGCACTGAAGCTTTCTTT